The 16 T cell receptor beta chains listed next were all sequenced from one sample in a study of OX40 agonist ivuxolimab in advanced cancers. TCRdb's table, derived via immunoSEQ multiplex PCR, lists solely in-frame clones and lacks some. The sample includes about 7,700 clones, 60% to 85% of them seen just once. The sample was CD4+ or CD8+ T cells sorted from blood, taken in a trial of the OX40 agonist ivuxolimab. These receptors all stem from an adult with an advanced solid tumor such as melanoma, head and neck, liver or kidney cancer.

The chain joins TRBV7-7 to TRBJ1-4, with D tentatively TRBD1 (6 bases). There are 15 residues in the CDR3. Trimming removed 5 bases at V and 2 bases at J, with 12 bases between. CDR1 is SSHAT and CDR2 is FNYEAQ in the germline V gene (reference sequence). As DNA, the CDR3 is TGTGCCAGCAGCCAAGGGACAACGACTAATGAAAAACTGTTTTTT. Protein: CASSQGTTTNEKLFF.

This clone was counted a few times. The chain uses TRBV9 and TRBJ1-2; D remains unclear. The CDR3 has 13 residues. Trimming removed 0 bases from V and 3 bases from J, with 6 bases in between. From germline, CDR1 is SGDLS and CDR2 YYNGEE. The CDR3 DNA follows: TGTGCCAGCAGCGTAGGTACGGACTATGGCTACACCTTC. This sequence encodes CASSVGTDYGYTF.

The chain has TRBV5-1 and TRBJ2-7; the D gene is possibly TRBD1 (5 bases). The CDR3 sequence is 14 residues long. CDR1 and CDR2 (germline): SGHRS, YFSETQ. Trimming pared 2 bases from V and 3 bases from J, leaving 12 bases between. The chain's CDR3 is CASSFGQGLYEQYF. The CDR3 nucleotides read TGCGCCAGCAGCTTCGGGCAGGGCCTCTACGAGCAGTACTTC.

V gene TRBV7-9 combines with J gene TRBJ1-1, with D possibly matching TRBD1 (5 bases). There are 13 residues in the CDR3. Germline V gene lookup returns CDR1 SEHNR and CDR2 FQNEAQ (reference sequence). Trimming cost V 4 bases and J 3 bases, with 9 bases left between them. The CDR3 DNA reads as TGTGCCAGCAGCTCGGGGGTGGACACTGAAGCTTTCTTT. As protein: CASSSGVDTEAFF.

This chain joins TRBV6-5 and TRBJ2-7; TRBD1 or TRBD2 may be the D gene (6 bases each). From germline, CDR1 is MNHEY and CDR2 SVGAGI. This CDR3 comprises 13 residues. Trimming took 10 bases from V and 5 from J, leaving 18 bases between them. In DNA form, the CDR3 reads TGTGCCACCCTGGGGGGCAGTACCCACGAGCAGTACTTC. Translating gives CATLGGSTHEQYF.

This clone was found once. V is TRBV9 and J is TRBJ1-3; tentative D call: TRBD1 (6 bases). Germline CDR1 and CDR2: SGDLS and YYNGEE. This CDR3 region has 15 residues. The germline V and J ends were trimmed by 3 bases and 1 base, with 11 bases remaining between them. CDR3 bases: TGTGCCAGCAGCGAAACCAGGGGTTCTGGAAACACCATATATTTT. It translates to CASSETRGSGNTIYF.

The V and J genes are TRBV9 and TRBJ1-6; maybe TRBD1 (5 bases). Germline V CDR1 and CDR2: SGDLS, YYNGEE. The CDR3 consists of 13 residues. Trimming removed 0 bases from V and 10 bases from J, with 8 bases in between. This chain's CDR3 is CASSVGGVSPLHF. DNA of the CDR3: TGTGCCAGCAGCGTAGGGGGGGTCTCACCCCTCCACTTT.

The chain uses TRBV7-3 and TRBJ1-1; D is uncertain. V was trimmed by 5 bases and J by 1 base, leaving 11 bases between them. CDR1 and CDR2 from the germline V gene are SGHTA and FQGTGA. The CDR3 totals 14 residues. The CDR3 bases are TGTGCCAGCAGCCTCACGACGGGGAACACTGAAGCTTTCTTT. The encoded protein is CASSLTTGNTEAFF.

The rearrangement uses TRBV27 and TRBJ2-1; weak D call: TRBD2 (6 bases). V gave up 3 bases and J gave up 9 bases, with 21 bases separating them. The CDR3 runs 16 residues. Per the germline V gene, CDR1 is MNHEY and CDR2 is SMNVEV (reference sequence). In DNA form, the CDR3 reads TGTGCCAGCAGTTTTACCACCGGGACTTCGAGGGGTGAGCAGTTCTTC. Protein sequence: CASSFTTGTSRGEQFF.

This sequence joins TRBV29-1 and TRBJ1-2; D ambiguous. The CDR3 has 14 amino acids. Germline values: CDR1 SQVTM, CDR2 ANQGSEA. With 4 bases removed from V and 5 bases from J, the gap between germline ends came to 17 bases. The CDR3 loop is CSVGTPTGVYGYTF. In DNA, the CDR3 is TGCAGCGTTGGGACGCCCACTGGGGTATATGGCTACACCTTC.

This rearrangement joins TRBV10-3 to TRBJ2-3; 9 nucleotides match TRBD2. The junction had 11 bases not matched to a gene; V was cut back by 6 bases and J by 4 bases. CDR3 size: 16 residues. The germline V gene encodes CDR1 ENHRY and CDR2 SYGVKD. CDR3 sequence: CAISFQAGGGADTQYF. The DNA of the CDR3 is TGTGCCATCAGCTTTCAGGCGGGAGGGGGGGCAGATACGCAGTATTTT.

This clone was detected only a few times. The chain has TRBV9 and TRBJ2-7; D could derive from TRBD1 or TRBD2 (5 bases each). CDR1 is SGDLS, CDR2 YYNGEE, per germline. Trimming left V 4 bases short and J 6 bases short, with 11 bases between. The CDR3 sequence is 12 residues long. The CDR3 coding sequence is TGTGCCAGCAGCCCAGGGACGGGCGAGCAGTACTTC. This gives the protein CASSPGTGEQYF.

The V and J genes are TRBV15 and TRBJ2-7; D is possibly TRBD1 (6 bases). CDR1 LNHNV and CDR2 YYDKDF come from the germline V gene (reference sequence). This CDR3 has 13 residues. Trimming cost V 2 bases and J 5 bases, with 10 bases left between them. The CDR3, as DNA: TGTGCCACCAGCAGACAGGGGATCAACGAGCAGTACTTC. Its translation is CATSRQGINEQYF.

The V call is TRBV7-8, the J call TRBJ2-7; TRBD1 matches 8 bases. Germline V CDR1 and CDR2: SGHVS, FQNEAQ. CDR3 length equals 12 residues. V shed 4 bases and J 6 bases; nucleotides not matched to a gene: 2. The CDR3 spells CASSSGQGEQYF. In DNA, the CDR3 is TGTGCCAGCAGCTCCGGACAGGGCGAGCAGTACTTC.

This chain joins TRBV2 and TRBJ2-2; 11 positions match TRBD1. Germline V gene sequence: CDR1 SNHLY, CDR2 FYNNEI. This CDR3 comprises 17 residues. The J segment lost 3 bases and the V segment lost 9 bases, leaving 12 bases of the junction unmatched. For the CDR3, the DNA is TGTGCCAGTACGATAAGTCCGGGACAGGGGGACACCGGGGAGCTGTTTTTT. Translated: CASTISPGQGDTGELFF.

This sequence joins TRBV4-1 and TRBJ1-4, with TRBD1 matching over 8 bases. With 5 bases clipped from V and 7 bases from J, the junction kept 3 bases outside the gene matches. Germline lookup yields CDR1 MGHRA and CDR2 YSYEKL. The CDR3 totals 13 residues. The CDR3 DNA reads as TGCGCCAGCAGCAACAGGGGGGCTGAAAAACTGTTTTTT. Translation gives CASSNRGAEKLFF.